These T cell receptor beta chains were read from a single sample in a study of blood T cell repertoires in COVID-19. The protocol was immunoSEQ multiplex PCR, while the TCRdb copy is restricted to in-frame clones and leaves out a portion. The data hold 45,000 to 60,000 clones, with roughly 90% observed a single time. Sequencing was performed on peripheral blood. These receptors were obtained from a man in his forties or fifties with acute or convalescent COVID-19. The CDR3 runs from the conserved cysteine through the conserved F or W. The D gene is left open where the match is weak. Size is stated for part of the rows, as once, few or many counts, or as a class when the clone is expanded.

>TRBJ1-3|TRBV13|NA|NA
TGTGCCAGCAGCCCCGGGACAATCTCTGGAAACACCATATATTTT
CASSPGTISGNTIYF
>TRBJ1-5|TRBV12-3/TRBV12-4|NA|NA
TGTGCCAGCAGTCGTCCCAATCAGCCCCAGCATTTT
CASSRPNQPQHF
>TRBJ2-1|TRBV2|NA|TRBD2
TGTGCCATCAGGGGACTAGCGGGGCGCTACAATGAGCAGTTCTTC
CAIRGLAGRYNEQFF
>TRBJ1-2|TRBV5-1|NA|NA
TGCGCCAGCAGCTTGGGCGGGGGTTTTTTCGGAAATGGCTACACCTTC
CASSLGGGFFGNGYTF
>TRBJ1-1|TRBV5-4|NA|TRBD1
TGTGCCAGCAGCTCACCCTACAGGGGGCGCGGGGGCACTGAAGCTTTCTTT
CASSSPYRGRGGTEAFF
>TRBJ2-2|TRBV19|NA|TRBD1
TGTGCCAGTAGTATAGGAACGCGACAGGGAAACACCGGGGAGCTGTTTTTT
CASSIGTRQGNTGELFF
>TRBJ1-1|TRBV24-1|NA|TRBD1
TGTGCCACCAGGGACAGGGCAGGGACTGAAGCTTTCTTT
CATRDRAGTEAFF
>TRBJ2-2|TRBV5-1|NA|TRBD1
TGCGCCAGCAGCTTGGGGACAGGGGGCTCCGGGGAGCTGTTTTTT
CASSLGTGGSGELFF
>TRBJ1-1|TRBV6-5|NA|NA
TGTGCCAGTGGGGGAGGGATGAACACTGAAGCTTTCTTT
CASGGGMNTEAFF
>TRBJ2-3|TRBV7-8|NA|NA
TGTGCCAGCAGCTCCTACAGGGTATTTCAGGCCACAGATACGCAGTATTTT
CASSSYRVFQATDTQYF
>TRBJ1-6|TRBV5-5|NA|TRBD1
TGTGCCAGCAGCACACCGGGACAGGGGGCACCCCTCCACTTT
CASSTPGQGAPLHF
>TRBJ2-7|TRBV5-4|NA|NA
TGTGCCAGCAGCCCCGGGACTCCCTCCTACGAGCAGTACTTC
CASSPGTPSYEQYF
>TRBJ2-2|TRBV2|NA|TRBD1
TGTGCCAGCAGTGAAGCCCCGACAGGGTCGGGCGGGGAGCTGTTTTTT
CASSEAPTGSGGELFF
>TRBJ1-5|TRBV19|once|TRBD1
TGTGCCAGTAGTTCCAGGGGGCAACAGCCCCAGCATTTT
CASSSRGQQPQHF
>TRBJ2-7|TRBV2|NA|TRBD2
TGTGCCAGCAGTGAAGAAGCGGGAAAGGCCGAGCAGTACTTC
CASSEEAGKAEQYF
>TRBJ2-7|TRBV21-1|NA|NA
TGTGCCAGCAGCAAAGAAAAGCGGAGCTCCTACGAGCAGTACTTC
CASSKEKRSSYEQYF